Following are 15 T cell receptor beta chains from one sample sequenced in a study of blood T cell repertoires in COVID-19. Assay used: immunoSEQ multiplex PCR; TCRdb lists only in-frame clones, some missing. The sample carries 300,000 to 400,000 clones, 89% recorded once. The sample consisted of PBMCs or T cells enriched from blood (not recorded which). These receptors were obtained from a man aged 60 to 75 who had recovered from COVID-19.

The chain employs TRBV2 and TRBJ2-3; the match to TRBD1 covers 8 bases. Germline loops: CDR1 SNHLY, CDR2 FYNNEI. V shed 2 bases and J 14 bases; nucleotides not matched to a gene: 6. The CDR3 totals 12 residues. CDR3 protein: CASSEMGDRLYF. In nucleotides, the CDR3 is TGTGCCAGCAGTGAAATGGGGGACAGGCTGTATTTT.

CDR3 nucleotides: TGTGCCAGCAGCGAGCCAGGGCTAGCGGTCTCCTACAATGAGCAGTTCTTC. It specifies CASSEPGLAVSYNEQFF. The V and J genes are TRBV5-5 and TRBJ2-1; 7 bases agree with TRBD2. CDR3 length equals 17 residues. The junction had 10 bases not matched to a gene; V was cut back by 4 bases and J by 0 bases. Germline V lookup: CDR1 SGHKS, CDR2 YYEKEE (reference sequence).

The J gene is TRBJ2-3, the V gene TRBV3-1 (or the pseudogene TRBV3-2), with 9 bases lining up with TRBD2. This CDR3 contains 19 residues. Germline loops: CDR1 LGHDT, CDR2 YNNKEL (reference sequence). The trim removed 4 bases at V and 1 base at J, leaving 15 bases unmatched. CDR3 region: CASSLRLQAGGLRTDTQYF. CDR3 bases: TGTGCCAGCAGCCTACGACTTCAAGCGGGAGGCCTGCGCACAGATACGCAGTATTTT.

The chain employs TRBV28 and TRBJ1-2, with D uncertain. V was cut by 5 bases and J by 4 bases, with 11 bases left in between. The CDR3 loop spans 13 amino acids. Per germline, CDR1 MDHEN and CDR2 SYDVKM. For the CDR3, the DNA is TGTGCCAGCAGTACACCGCCCCGCTATGGCTACACCTTC. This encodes CASSTPPRYGYTF.

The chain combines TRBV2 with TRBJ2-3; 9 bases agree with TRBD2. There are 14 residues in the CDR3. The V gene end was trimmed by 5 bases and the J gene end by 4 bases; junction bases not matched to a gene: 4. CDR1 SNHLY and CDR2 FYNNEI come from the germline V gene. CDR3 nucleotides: TGTGCCAGCAGTCAGGGACTAGCCTCAGATACGCAGTATTTT. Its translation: CASSQGLASDTQYF.

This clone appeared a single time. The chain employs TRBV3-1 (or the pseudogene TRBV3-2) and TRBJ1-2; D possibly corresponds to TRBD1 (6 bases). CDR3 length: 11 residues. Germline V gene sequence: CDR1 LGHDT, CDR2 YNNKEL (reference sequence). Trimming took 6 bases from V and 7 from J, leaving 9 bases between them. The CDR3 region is CASRQGPGYTF. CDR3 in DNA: TGTGCCAGCAGGCAGGGGCCTGGCTACACCTTC.

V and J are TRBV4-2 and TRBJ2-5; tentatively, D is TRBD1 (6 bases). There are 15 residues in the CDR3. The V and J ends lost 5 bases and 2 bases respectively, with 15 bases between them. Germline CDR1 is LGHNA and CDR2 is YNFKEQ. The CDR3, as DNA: TGTGCCAGCAGCAACCGGGAAAGGGGGCAAGAGACCCAGTACTTC. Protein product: CASSNRERGQETQYF.

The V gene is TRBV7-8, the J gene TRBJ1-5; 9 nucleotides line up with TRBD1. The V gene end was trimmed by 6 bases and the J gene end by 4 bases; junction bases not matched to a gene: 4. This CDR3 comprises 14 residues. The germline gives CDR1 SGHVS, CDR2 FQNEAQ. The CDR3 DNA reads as TGTGCCAGCAGTCCAGGGACAGGGAATCAGCCCCAGCATTTT. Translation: CASSPGTGNQPQHF.

The CDR3 nucleotides are TGCGCCAGCTCTAGGGGGGGGTCAACCCAAGAGACCCAGTACTTC. Encoded protein: CASSRGGSTQETQYF. The chain uses TRBV5-1 and TRBJ2-5, with D possibly TRBD2 on 7 matching bases. Trimming took off 7 bases at V and 1 base at J, with 17 bases between the two ends. The CDR3 covers 15 residues. The V gene's germline CDR1 is SGHRS and CDR2 YFSETQ.

The CDR3 region has the DNA TGTGCCAGAAGCTTGCGGCGGAGGATGGGAACTAGCACAGATACGCAGTATTTT. Translation: CARSLRRRMGTSTDTQYF. The V gene is TRBV5-3, the J gene TRBJ2-3, with a weak D call TRBD2 (5 bases). TRBV5-3 is an ORF for which the function is uncertain. Trimming removed 1 base from V and 0 bases from J, with 18 bases in between. This CDR3 has 18 amino acids.

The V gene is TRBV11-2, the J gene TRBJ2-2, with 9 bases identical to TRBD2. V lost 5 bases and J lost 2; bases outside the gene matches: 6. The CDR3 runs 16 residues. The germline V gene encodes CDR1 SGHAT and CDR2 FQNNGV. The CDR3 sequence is CASSLALAGNTGELFF. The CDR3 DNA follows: TGTGCCAGCAGCCTAGCACTAGCGGGCAACACCGGGGAGCTGTTTTTT.

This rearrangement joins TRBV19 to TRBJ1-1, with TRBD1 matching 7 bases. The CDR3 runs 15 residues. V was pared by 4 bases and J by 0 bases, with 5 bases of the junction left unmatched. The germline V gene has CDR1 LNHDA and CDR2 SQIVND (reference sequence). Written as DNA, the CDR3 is TGTGCCAGTAGTAGACAGGGTCTGGTGAACACTGAAGCTTTCTTT. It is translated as CASSRQGLVNTEAFF.

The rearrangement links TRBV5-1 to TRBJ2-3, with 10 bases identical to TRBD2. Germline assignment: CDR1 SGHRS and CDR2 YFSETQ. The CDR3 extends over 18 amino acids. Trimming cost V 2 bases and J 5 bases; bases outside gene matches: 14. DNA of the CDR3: TGCGCCAGCAGCTTCGGCCATCTCCTAGCGGGAGAAATAGATACGCAGTATTTT. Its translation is CASSFGHLLAGEIDTQYF.

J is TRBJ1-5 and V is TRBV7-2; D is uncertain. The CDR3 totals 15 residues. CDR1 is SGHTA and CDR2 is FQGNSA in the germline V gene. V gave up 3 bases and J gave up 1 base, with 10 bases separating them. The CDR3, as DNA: TGTGCCAGCAGCTTCTTCGACACCAGCAATCAGCCCCAGCATTTT. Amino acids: CASSFFDTSNQPQHF.

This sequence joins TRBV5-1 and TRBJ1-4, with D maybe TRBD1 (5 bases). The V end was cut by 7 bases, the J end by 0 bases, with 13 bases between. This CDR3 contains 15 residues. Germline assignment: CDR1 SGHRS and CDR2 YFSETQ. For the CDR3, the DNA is TGCGCCAGCTCTCTTCAGGGTTCAACTAATGAAAAACTGTTTTTT. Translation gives CASSLQGSTNEKLFF.